The 31 T cell receptor beta chains presented below share a single source sample, sequenced in a study of blood T cell repertoires in COVID-19. Sequencing was performed with immunoSEQ multiplex PCR; in TCRdb, only in-frame clones are kept and a portion is missing. The sample shows 350,000 or so clones, more than 85% of them seen only once. Material: PBMCs or T cells enriched from blood (not recorded which). The receptors were gathered from a woman in her twenties or thirties who had recovered from COVID-19.

The chain joins TRBV7-2 to TRBJ2-7; possible D gene TRBD1, 6 bases. From germline, CDR1 is SGHTA and CDR2 FQGNSA. The V gene lost 6 bases and the J gene lost 5 bases, with 17 bases spanning the gap. This CDR3 is 14 amino acids long. CDR3 sequence reads: CASSTVRGTNEQYF. The CDR3 nucleotides read TGTGCCAGCAGTACGGTCAGGGGAACTAACGAGCAGTACTTC.

This clone was seen only once. The genes are TRBV19 and TRBJ2-4; TRBD1 matches at 7 bases. The ends lost 1 base at V and 15 bases at J; junction bases unmatched: 12. The CDR3 is made up of 14 amino acids. Per the germline V gene, CDR1 is LNHDA and CDR2 is SQIVND (reference sequence). The CDR3 protein is CASSIGPLGTVMYF. CDR3 coding DNA: TGTGCCAGTAGTATAGGGCCGCTTGGGACAGTTATGTACTTC.

The rearrangement links TRBV6-5 to TRBJ2-2; 7 bases agree with TRBD1. V lost 7 bases and J lost 4; bases outside the gene matches: 3. This CDR3 has 13 residues. CDR1 and CDR2 (germline): MNHEY, SVGAGI. This CDR3 is CASKTGPTGELFF. The CDR3 nucleotides read TGTGCCAGCAAGACAGGGCCCACCGGGGAGCTGTTTTTT.

The chain joins TRBV7-6 to TRBJ2-7, with D hard to call. The V and J ends lost 5 bases and 4 bases respectively, with 6 bases between them. In germline, CDR1 is SGHVS, CDR2 FNYEAQ. This CDR3 has 11 residues. The CDR3 loop reads CASSHFYEQYF. In DNA, the CDR3 is TGTGCCAGCAGCCATTTTTACGAGCAGTACTTC.

V usage is TRBV9 and J usage is TRBJ1-6; 8 bases agree with TRBD1. In germline, CDR1 is SGDLS, CDR2 YYNGEE. This CDR3 is built from 15 residues. V lost 6 bases and J lost 7; bases outside the gene matches: 9. CDR3 in DNA: TGTGCCAGCACCCGGACGGGACAGGAGAATTCACCCCTCCACTTT. The encoded protein is CASTRTGQENSPLHF.

The CDR3 DNA sequence: TGTGCCAGCAGTGACGGGGATAACTACACCTTC. This codes for CASSDGDNYTF. The rearrangement joins TRBV2 to TRBJ1-2; D gene ambiguous. CDR1 and CDR2 from the germline V gene are SNHLY and FYNNEI. The CDR3 extends over 11 amino acids. V was trimmed by 3 bases and J by 10 bases, leaving 9 bases between them. Complete variable domain (other parts from reference TRBV2 and TRBJ1-2): EPEVTQTPSHQVTQMGQEVILRCVPISNHLYFYWYRQILGQKVEFLVSFYNNEISEKSEIFDDQFSVERPDGSNFTLKIRSTKLEDSAMYFCASSDGDNYTFGSGTRLTVV.

The chain uses TRBV24-1 and TRBJ1-2; TRBD1 is a possible D gene (6 bases). Germline values: CDR1 KGHDR, CDR2 SFDVKD. The CDR3 extends over 18 amino acids. V gave up 7 bases and J gave up 2 bases, with 25 bases separating them. The CDR3 is CATRHKGSRGVPNYGYTF. The CDR3 region has the DNA TGTGCCACCAGACACAAGGGGAGCAGGGGAGTTCCGAACTATGGCTACACCTTC.

This sequence joins TRBV28 and TRBJ2-7, with D possibly being TRBD1 (6 bases). The CDR3 totals 14 residues. Trimming stripped 6 bases from V and 11 bases from J, with 23 bases between. The germline gives CDR1 MDHEN, CDR2 SYDVKM. The CDR3 sequence: CASSPGQLLSMEYF. CDR3 DNA sequence: TGTGCCAGCAGCCCCGGACAGTTGCTATCTATGGAGTACTTC.

CDR3 residues: CASSKEGVIPLHF. CDR3 bases: TGTGCCAGCAGCAAAGAGGGGGTAATTCCCCTCCACTTT. The chain employs TRBV7-8 and TRBJ1-6; TRBD1 is a possible D gene (6 bases). Trimming cost V 5 bases and J 13 bases, with 15 bases left between them. Germline CDR1 reads SGHVS; CDR2 reads FQNEAQ. CDR3 length: 13 residues.

The V gene is TRBV6-1, the J gene TRBJ1-5; no reliable D call. The germline gives CDR1 MNHNS, CDR2 SASEGT. V shed 3 bases and J shed 6 bases, with 9 bases lying between them. The CDR3 extends over 13 amino acids. The CDR3: CASSERLGQPQHF. The CDR3 DNA is TGTGCCAGCAGTGAGAGACTGGGTCAGCCCCAGCATTTT.

The rearrangement links TRBV2 to TRBJ2-1, with 10 nucleotides matching TRBD2. The V gene's germline CDR1 is SNHLY and CDR2 FYNNEI. V shed 7 bases and J 4 bases; nucleotides not matched to a gene: 13. The CDR3 covers 17 residues. In DNA form, the CDR3 reads TGTGCCAGCAACGCGGACAGCGGGGGGGAGTCATACAATGAGCAGTTCTTC. Translating it yields CASNADSGGESYNEQFF.

The chain couples TRBV10-3 to TRBJ2-7; D may be TRBD2 (6 bases). This CDR3 spans 11 amino acids. The V gene lost 10 bases and the J gene lost 5 bases, with 12 bases spanning the gap. CDR1 ENHRY and CDR2 SYGVKD come from the germline V gene. The chain's CDR3 is CATSGGHEQYF. The CDR3, as DNA: TGTGCCACCTCCGGGGGTCACGAGCAGTACTTC.

The chain carries TRBV5-6 and TRBJ2-3; D uncertain. V lost 2 bases, J lost 2 bases, and 12 bases lay in between. CDR3 length: 15 residues. Germline CDR1 is SGHDT and CDR2 is YYEEEE. In DNA form, the CDR3 reads TGTGCCAGCAGCTTAGGAGCCTCCAACACAGATACGCAGTATTTT. This sequence encodes CASSLGASNTDTQYF.

In DNA form, the CDR3 reads TGCGCCAGCAGCCAGGGGACAGGCGAAACCTACGAGCAGTACTTC. Encoded protein: CASSQGTGETYEQYF. This chain joins TRBV4-1 and TRBJ2-7; TRBD1 agrees at 8 bases. Germline CDR1 and CDR2: MGHRA and YSYEKL. The CDR3 has 15 amino acids. J gave up 2 bases and V 3 bases, and 6 bases lay outside the gene matches.

This chain connects TRBV11-3 to TRBJ1-1; no clear D. The CDR3 contains 13 residues. Germline CDR1 SGHNT, CDR2 YENEEA. The germline V and J ends were trimmed by 5 bases and 1 base, with 8 bases remaining between them. Here the CDR3 DNA reads TGTGCCAGCAGCGCTCCGGGGAACACTGAAGCTTTCTTT. Residues: CASSAPGNTEAFF. Using reference TRBV11-3 and TRBJ1-1 for the parts outside the CDR3, the full variable domain is EAGVVQSPRYKIIEKKQPVAFWCNPISGHNTLYWYLQNLGQGPELLIRYENEEAVDDSQLPKDRFSAERLKGVDSTLKIQPAELGDSAVYLCASSAPGNTEAFFGQGTRLTVV.

This sequence joins TRBV18 and TRBJ1-1; 9 bases match TRBD1. The CDR3 totals 15 residues. V shed 3 bases, J shed 5 bases, and the junction held 7 bases outside the gene matches. Germline assignment: CDR1 KGHSH and CDR2 LQKENI. The CDR3 DNA follows: TGTGCCAGCTCACCCAGGACAGGGGTGAGTACTGAAGCTTTCTTT. Its protein product is CASSPRTGVSTEAFF. The entire variable domain, with the rest obtained from reference TRBV18 and TRBJ1-1, is as follows: NAGVMQNPRHLVRRRGQEARLRCSPMKGHSHVYWYRQLPEEGLKFMVYLQKENIIDESGMPKERFSAEFPKEGPSILRIQQVVRGDSAAYFCASSPRTGVSTEAFFGQGTRLTVV.

The V call is TRBV3-1 (or the pseudogene TRBV3-2), the J call TRBJ2-7, with TRBD1 matching over 9 bases. CDR1 is LGHDT, CDR2 YNNKEL, per germline (reference sequence). V shed 3 bases, J shed 6 bases, and the junction held 6 bases outside the gene matches. The CDR3 contains 14 residues. CDR3 in amino acids: CASSHRDRAGEQYF. CDR3 bases: TGTGCCAGCAGCCATAGGGACAGGGCGGGCGAGCAGTACTTC.

The CDR3 protein is CSVSVSGGPGGELFF. CDR3 DNA sequence: TGCAGCGTATCCGTCTCGGGGGGGCCCGGCGGGGAGCTGTTTTTT. The chain carries TRBV29-1 and TRBJ2-2; 8 bases are a match to TRBD2. CDR3 length: 15 residues. CDR1 and CDR2 from the germline V gene are SQVTM and ANQGSEA. Losses at the gene ends were 6 bases for V and 7 bases for J; bases not matched to a gene: 13.

This clone was seen only once. This chain joins TRBV18 and TRBJ2-3; weak D call: TRBD1 (6 bases). The CDR3 extends over 18 amino acids. Germline assignment: CDR1 KGHSH and CDR2 LQKENI. The V and J ends lost 1 base and 0 bases respectively, with 17 bases between them. The CDR3 DNA follows: TGTGCCAGCTCACCACAAGAAGCCGGGACACTTAGCACAGATACGCAGTATTTT. Translation: CASSPQEAGTLSTDTQYF.

This chain links TRBV6-4 with TRBJ1-6; D unresolved. The CDR3 is made up of 10 amino acids. V was shortened by 9 bases and J by 10 bases, with 7 bases between the two germline ends. Looked up from germline, CDR1 is MRHNA and CDR2 is SNTAGT. In DNA, the CDR3 is TGTGCCAGTCCTAGATCACCCCTCCACTTT. This encodes CASPRSPLHF.

The CDR3 nucleotides read TGTGCCATCAGTGCGTTTTCGACACCGAACACTGAAGCTTTCTTT. Translating gives CAISAFSTPNTEAFF. V usage is TRBV10-3 and J usage is TRBJ1-1; D is ambiguous. The V and J ends lost 4 bases and 1 base respectively, with 13 bases between them. The CDR3 loop spans 15 amino acids. Germline V CDR1 and CDR2: ENHRY, SYGVKD.

The J gene is TRBJ2-5, the V gene TRBV18; 7 bases are a match to TRBD1. V was pared by 2 bases and J by 2 bases, with 5 bases of the junction left unmatched. The CDR3 length is 15 residues. CDR1 is KGHSH, CDR2 LQKENI, per germline. Here the CDR3 reads CASSPNPGQQETQYF. The CDR3 DNA follows: TGTGCCAGCTCACCAAACCCGGGACAGCAAGAGACCCAGTACTTC.

The rearrangement joins TRBV6-5 to TRBJ2-1; 7 bases line up with TRBD2. CDR1 is MNHEY, CDR2 SVGAGI, per germline. With 11 bases clipped from V and 8 bases from J, the junction kept 18 bases outside the gene matches. This CDR3 is built from 15 residues. The CDR3 protein is CAVGGLSLGGDEQFF. The DNA of the CDR3 is TGTGCCGTAGGAGGACTATCCTTGGGGGGGGATGAGCAGTTCTTC.

V usage is TRBV28 and J usage is TRBJ2-5, with D perhaps matching TRBD2 (5 bases). V shed 5 bases and J shed 5 bases, with 12 bases lying between them. CDR1 is MDHEN and CDR2 is SYDVKM in the germline V gene. This CDR3 spans 13 amino acids. CDR3 sequence (DNA): TGTGCCAGCAGTCGAGGGTCGAGGGAGACCCAGTACTTC. The encoded protein is CASSRGSRETQYF.

This sequence joins TRBV19 and TRBJ1-4; 7 bases match TRBD1. The CDR3 consists of 15 residues. V gave up 6 bases and J gave up 5 bases; unmatched junction bases: 9. Germline lookup yields CDR1 LNHDA and CDR2 SQIVND (reference sequence). CDR3 in DNA: TGTGCCAGTAGGGTGCGGGACAGAAGGAATGAAAAACTGTTTTTT. It encodes CASRVRDRRNEKLFF. Full variable domain (outside the CDR3, taken from reference TRBV19 and TRBJ1-4): DGGITQSPKYLFRKEGQNVTLSCEQNLNHDAMYWYRQDPGQGLRLIYYSQIVNDFQKGDIAEGYSVSREKKESFPLTVTSAQKNPTAFYLCASRVRDRRNEKLFFGSGTQLSVL.

The chain links TRBV28 to TRBJ2-5; D perhaps matches TRBD1 (5 bases). CDR1 is MDHEN, CDR2 SYDVKM, per germline. Trimming shortened V by 8 bases and J by 7 bases, and 11 bases separated the two germline ends. There are 11 residues in the CDR3. The CDR3 reads CASGARGTQYF. CDR3 DNA sequence: TGTGCCAGCGGGGCGCGAGGGACCCAGTACTTC. The variable domain in full, with the rest retrieved from reference TRBV28 and TRBJ2-5, is DVKVTQSSRYLVKRTGEKVFLECVQDMDHENMFWYRQDPGLGLRLIYFSYDVKMKEKGDIPEGYSVSREKKERFSLILESASTNQTSMYLCASGARGTQYFGPGTRLLVL.

This clone appeared a single time. The chain combines TRBV19 with TRBJ2-7, with 8 bases identical to TRBD1. Germline lookup yields CDR1 LNHDA and CDR2 SQIVND (reference sequence). This CDR3 contains 14 residues. V lost 5 bases to trimming and J lost 2 bases; unmatched junction nucleotides: 5. Written as DNA, the CDR3 is TGTGCCAGTAGTCCAGACAGGGGTCCCTACGAGCAGTACTTC. The encoded protein is CASSPDRGPYEQYF.

The chain links TRBV5-8 to TRBJ1-3; a weak D match, TRBD1 (5 bases). The CDR3 runs to 15 residues. V lost 2 bases to trimming and J lost 0 bases, with 9 bases between them. Germline CDR1 SGHTS, CDR2 YDEGEE. CDR3 sequence reads: CASSFGGASGNTIYF. CDR3 coding DNA: TGTGCCAGCAGCTTCGGAGGGGCCTCTGGAAACACCATATATTTT.

The rearrangement joins TRBV5-4 to TRBJ1-6; TRBD1 aligns across 9 bases. This CDR3 spans 15 amino acids. The V gene end was trimmed by 6 bases and the J gene end by 9 bases; junction bases not matched to a gene: 10. The V gene's germline CDR1 is SGHNT and CDR2 YYREEE (reference sequence). The CDR3 here is CASTQTGTGFSPLHF. The CDR3 region has the DNA TGTGCCAGCACTCAAACCGGGACAGGGTTTTCACCCCTCCACTTT.

The rearrangement links TRBV27 to TRBJ2-2; 8 bases agree with TRBD1. Per the germline V gene, CDR1 is MNHEY and CDR2 is SMNVEV (reference sequence). Trimming at V came to 6 bases and at J to 4 bases, leaving 4 bases not matched to a gene. The CDR3 has 14 residues. CDR3 nucleotide sequence: TGTGCCAGCAGGCGGGACAGGCGCACCGGGGAGCTGTTTTTT. It encodes CASRRDRRTGELFF.

The rearrangement uses TRBV4-3 and TRBJ1-4, with 7 bases fitting TRBD1. Germline V gives CDR1 LGHNA, CDR2 YSLEER. This CDR3 is built from 15 residues. Losses at the gene ends were 0 bases for V and 14 bases for J; bases not matched to a gene: 12. This CDR3 is CASSQDRTGAINLFF. Here the CDR3 DNA reads TGCGCCAGCAGCCAAGACCGTACAGGGGCCATAAACCTGTTTTTT.